The 9 T cell receptor beta chains below were found in one sample sequenced in a study of T cell repertoires in cytomegalovirus infection. MiXCR, applied by TCRdb to the reads, yields one record per CDR3 protein. The sample lists some 920,000 distinct CDR3 sequences, roughly 30% occurring once. These TCRs are of unknown antigen specificity. The starting material was cultured CD8+ T cells from PBMCs, obtained from culture after CMV antigen stimulation. Receptor source: a human donor in good health (CMV status not recorded). Some clones in this sample may be carry-over from other donors' samples.

This clonotype was recorded many times. Written as DNA, the CDR3 is TGTGCCAGCAGCTCCCCAAACTGGACAACCAAAAACATTCAGTACTTC. The encoded protein is CASSSPNWTTKNIQYF. The chain couples TRBV7-9 to TRBJ2-4; D possibly corresponds to TRBD1 (5 bases). V was shortened by 4 bases and J by 2 bases, with 15 bases between the two germline ends. CDR1 and CDR2 (germline): SEHNR, FQNEAQ (reference sequence). This CDR3 comprises 16 residues.

This clonotype was seen more than once but under ten times. The DNA for the CDR3 is TGCGCCAGCAGCTTGGATCTGGGGGGCACCGGGGAGCTGTTTTTT. This sequence encodes CASSLDLGGTGELFF. This chain connects TRBV5-1 to TRBJ2-2; possibly TRBD2 for D (6 bases). This CDR3 has 15 residues. V shed 0 bases and J shed 4 bases, with 10 bases lying between them. From germline, CDR1 is SGHRS and CDR2 YFSETQ.

This rearrangement joins TRBV6-2 or TRBV6-3 to TRBJ2-1, with D possibly being TRBD2 (5 bases). The CDR3 consists of 14 residues. From germline, CDR1 is MNHEY and CDR2 SVGEGT. The V and J ends lost 10 bases and 4 bases respectively, with 17 bases between them. CDR3 bases: TGTGCCACCATAGGTACGGGGTCGTACAATGAGCAGTTCTTC. It codes for CATIGTGSYNEQFF.

This clonotype showed up just a few times. The rearrangement links TRBV6-5 to TRBJ1-5, with 12 bases identical to TRBD1. The CDR3 spans 14 residues. Germline loops: CDR1 MNHEY, CDR2 SVGAGI. Trimming took 6 bases from V and 10 from J; bases not matched to a gene: 7. CDR3 sequence (DNA): TGTGCCAGCAGCCCCGGGACAGGGGGCAATCCCCAGCATTTT. Encoded protein: CASSPGTGGNPQHF.

There are a few counts of this clonotype. This chain connects TRBV7-6 to TRBJ1-1, with D possibly TRBD1 on 6 matching bases. The V gene's germline CDR1 is SGHVS and CDR2 FNYEAQ. The CDR3 runs to 15 residues. V dropped 1 base and J dropped 1 base, with 10 bases sitting between them. The CDR3 protein is CASSLEGTTNTEAFF. The CDR3 bases are TGTGCCAGCAGCTTAGAAGGGACAACGAACACTGAAGCTTTCTTT.

CDR3 in amino acids: CASGGPRSPGLTNQPQHF. For the CDR3, the DNA is TGTGCCAGCGGGGGCCCTCGGAGTCCCGGGTTGACCAATCAGCCCCAGCATTTT. V and J are TRBV28 and TRBJ1-5, with a tentative D call TRBD1 (6 bases). Trimming shortened V by 8 bases and J by 3 bases, and 26 bases separated the two germline ends. The CDR3 loop spans 18 amino acids. The germline gives CDR1 MDHEN, CDR2 SYDVKM.

V gene TRBV4-3 combines with J gene TRBJ2-2, with 14 positions matching TRBD2. Trimming took 0 bases from V and 8 from J; bases not matched to a gene: 8. This CDR3 is built from 18 residues. Per germline, CDR1 LGHNA and CDR2 YSLEER. The DNA for the CDR3 is TGCGCCAGCAGCCAAGATGGGACTAGCGGGGGACCTTCAGGGGAGCTGTTTTTT. This gives the protein CASSQDGTSGGPSGELFF.

The chain recombines TRBV12-3 or TRBV12-4 with TRBJ1-2; D unresolved. The V and J ends lost 3 bases and 2 bases respectively, with 13 bases between them. The CDR3 covers 15 residues. CDR3 loop: CASSFPWGENYGYTF. CDR3 DNA sequence: TGTGCCAGCAGTTTCCCCTGGGGAGAAAACTATGGCTACACCTTC.

The chain carries TRBV19 and TRBJ1-1; no reliable D call. The germline CDR1 and CDR2 sequences are LNHDA and SQIVND (reference sequence). V lost 6 bases and J lost 0, with 8 bases in between. The CDR3 sequence is 13 residues long. This CDR3 reads CASRFAVNTEAFF. The DNA of the CDR3 is TGTGCCAGTAGGTTCGCTGTGAACACTGAAGCTTTCTTT.